This T cell receptor (beta chain) was documented in a study of post-analysis software for immune sequencing data. Notes on the study in general: Patients with multiple sclerosis recorded significantly lower normalized Chao1 diversity than controls, the study found. F-measure co-clustering was strong for batch-matched samples.

Unique molecular identifiers were built into the TCR beta cDNA libraries. T cells numbering about 0.85 to 11 million yielded cDNA molecules that totaled roughly 500,000. TCRdb recomputed calls from the PCR reads with MiXCR, one row per CDR3 protein. The sample carries about 680,000 distinct CDR3 sequences, over 45% recorded once. On this clonotype itself: Its antigen remains unknown.

The origin of this receptor is a girl aged 2-10 years with multiple sclerosis. Sequenced sample: blood.

The CDR3, as DNA: TGCGCCAGCAGTGATGTCGTGAGCGGGGGAAGAAATGAGCAGTTCTTC. Protein sequence: CASSDVVSGGRNEQFF. V usage is TRBV10-1 and J usage is TRBJ2-1; TRBD2 aligns across 8 bases. V dropped 3 bases and J dropped 7; count of bases not matched to a gene: 11. From germline, CDR1 is WNHNN and CDR2 SYGVQD (reference sequence). The CDR3 spans 16 residues.